The rows below give T cell receptor beta chains drawn from one sample of a study of blood T cell repertoires in COVID-19. The repertoire was sequenced with immunoSEQ multiplex PCR; TCRdb's copy has only in-frame clones and lacks some. This table holds 290,000 or so clones, 65% to 90% found once. Sequencing was done on a sample of peripheral blood. The origin of the receptors is a man aged 45 to 65 with active or convalescent COVID-19. Each CDR3 is given with its conserved first and last residue. Fields, in order: D gene, V gene, J gene, clone size, CDR3 protein, CDR3 DNA. A D gene is named only where the DNA matches it firmly. Size tells how often a clone was seen (once, few, many) or the class of an expanded clone, and some rows leave it out.

NA,TRBV7-9,TRBJ1-2,NA,CASSPPGERGTQGYTF,TGTGCCAGCAGCCCTCCGGGTGAACGGGGGACCCAAGGCTACACCTTC
TRBD1,TRBV19,TRBJ1-6,NA,CASSIGRQGATNSPLHF,TGTGCCAGTAGTATAGGACGACAGGGGGCCACGAATTCACCCCTCCACTTT
TRBD1,TRBV28,TRBJ2-2,once,CASRPRGKGTGELFF,TGTGCCAGCAGACCCAGGGGGAAGGGGACCGGGGAGCTGTTTTTT
TRBD1,TRBV9,TRBJ2-7,NA,CASSVNPTGGEEQYF,TGTGCCAGCAGCGTAAATCCGACAGGGGGGGAGGAGCAGTACTTC
NA,TRBV4-3,TRBJ1-1,NA,CASSQVGSFRAGYWSTEAFF,TGCGCCAGCAGCCAAGTGGGTTCCTTTAGGGCAGGGTATTGGAGCACTGAAGCTTTCTTT
TRBD2,TRBV10-3,TRBJ2-7,NA,CAISGGSISYEQYF,TGTGCCATCAGTGGCGGGAGCATCTCCTACGAGCAGTACTTC
NA,TRBV27,TRBJ2-7,NA,CASRLTTTLYEQYF,TGTGCCAGCAGATTGACTACAACCCTCTACGAGCAGTACTTC
TRBD2,TRBV3-1/TRBV3-2,TRBJ2-7,NA,CASSQALAGVYEQYF,TGTGCCAGCAGCCAAGCGCTAGCGGGAGTGTACGAGCAGTACTTC
NA,TRBV19,TRBJ2-7,once,CASSVGHSSYEQYF,TGTGCCAGTAGTGTGGGACACAGCTCCTACGAGCAGTACTTC
TRBD1,TRBV7-9,TRBJ1-1,NA,CASSPFRQGPEAFF,TGTGCCAGCAGCCCATTTAGACAGGGCCCTGAAGCTTTCTTT
NA,TRBV19,TRBJ1-1,NA,CASSLGGTVAGRDTEAFF,TGTGCCAGTAGTCTTGGCGGCACGGTGGCAGGGAGGGACACTGAAGCTTTCTTT